This T cell receptor (beta chain) was obtained from a study of Ad26.COV2.S vaccination and SARS-CoV-2 variants. Assay used: immunoSEQ multiplex PCR; TCRdb lists only in-frame clones, some missing. Among around 450,000 clones listed, about nine tenths were seen once. V gave up 0 bases and J gave up 5 bases; unmatched junction bases: 4. The germline CDR1 and CDR2 sequences are LNHNV and YYDKDF (reference sequence). This CDR3 has 15 residues. Specified treatment: some 19 received Ad26.COV2.S at low or high dose, single or two shots; 5 received placebo; per-sample allocation not given. The investigators took samples on day 63 after the first vaccine or placebo injection.

V is TRBV15 and J is TRBJ2-7; 10 nucleotides align to TRBD1. The source of this sequence is a person between 18 and 65 years old who received the Ad26.COV2.S COVID-19 vaccine or a placebo. This material consisted of peripheral blood, taken in a trial of Ad26.COV2.S vaccine versus placebo. The CDR3 nucleotides read TGTGCCACCAGCAGAGATGGGACAGGGGACAACGAGCAGTACTTC. This gives the protein CATSRDGTGDNEQYF.